The 8 T cell receptor beta chains below all came from one sample that was sequenced in a study of identical twins. TCRdb fed the 5' RACE reads into MiXCR, producing one record per CDR3 protein. The sample holds around 370,000 distinct CDR3 sequences, 8.5% to 10% seen once. Sequenced input: naive T cells sorted from blood. These receptor sequences come from a woman in her fifties or sixties in good health.

This clonotype was detected ten times or more. V gene TRBV5-1 combines with J gene TRBJ1-2; D not certain. The V gene lost 0 bases and the J gene lost 0 bases, with 6 bases spanning the gap. Germline assignment: CDR1 SGHRS and CDR2 YFSETQ. This CDR3 has 14 amino acids. CDR3 DNA sequence: TGCGCCAGCAGCTTGGGTGGCGCTAACTATGGCTACACCTTC. It is translated as CASSLGGANYGYTF. Together with reference TRBV5-1 and TRBJ1-2, the CDR3 gives the full variable domain: KAGVTQTPRYLIKTRGQQVTLSCSPISGHRSVSWYQQTPGQGLQFLFEYFSETQRNKGNFPGRFSGRQFSNSRSEMNVSTLELGDSALYLCASSLGGANYGYTFGSGTRLTVV.

The chain combines TRBV5-1 with TRBJ2-2; D is perhaps TRBD1 (5 bases). Trimming left V 4 bases short and J 5 bases short, with 15 bases between. The CDR3 length is 15 residues. Germline V lookup: CDR1 SGHRS, CDR2 YFSETQ. In DNA, the CDR3 is TGCGCCAGCAGCGCCAGGGCGGATTGGACCGGGGAGCTGTTTTTT. Encoded protein: CASSARADWTGELFF. The variable domain in full, with the rest retrieved from reference TRBV5-1 and TRBJ2-2, is KAGVTQTPRYLIKTRGQQVTLSCSPISGHRSVSWYQQTPGQGLQFLFEYFSETQRNKGNFPGRFSGRQFSNSRSEMNVSTLELGDSALYLCASSARADWTGELFFGEGSRLTVL.

In this sample, this clonotype turned up a few times. The V gene is TRBV6-5, the J gene TRBJ2-1; 9 nucleotides line up with TRBD2. V lost 2 bases to trimming and J lost 6 bases; unmatched junction nucleotides: 8. Germline lookup yields CDR1 MNHEY and CDR2 SVGAGI. There are 16 residues in the CDR3. This chain's CDR3 is CASSYGGLAGPNEQFF. The CDR3 region has the DNA TGTGCCAGCAGTTACGGAGGGCTAGCGGGACCCAATGAGCAGTTCTTC.

This clonotype was recorded at least ten times. The chain has TRBV12-3 or TRBV12-4 and TRBJ2-5, with 7 bases lining up with TRBD1. The CDR3 length is 15 residues. After removal of 6 bases from V and 4 bases from J, the junction contained 11 bases not matched to a gene. CDR3 nucleotide sequence: TGTGCCAGCAGCTACCTACAGGGGCCGGGAGAGACCCAGTACTTC. Protein: CASSYLQGPGETQYF.

There are many counts of this clonotype. The gene calls are TRBV27 and TRBJ2-3; 13 nucleotides align to TRBD2. CDR3 length: 19 amino acids. From germline, CDR1 is MNHEY and CDR2 SMNVEV (reference sequence). V shed 4 bases, J shed 6 bases, and the junction held 16 bases outside the gene matches. As DNA, the CDR3 is TGTGCCAGCAGTTCGACCGGGACTAGCGGGACGGGGGGGTTGGATACGCAGTATTTT. Protein product: CASSSTGTSGTGGLDTQYF.

The V gene is TRBV10-2, the J gene TRBJ1-3; no clear D gene. CDR1 and CDR2 from the germline V gene are WSHSY and SAAADI. CDR3 length equals 16 residues. Trimming pared 6 bases from V and 0 bases from J, leaving 15 bases between. DNA of the CDR3: TGCGCCAGCAGCTCTAGACGGATTTCCTCTGGAAACACCATATATTTT. This encodes CASSSRRISSGNTIYF.

The chain recombines TRBV4-1 with TRBJ2-1; 10 bases match TRBD2. Losses at the gene ends were 4 bases for V and 7 bases for J; bases not matched to a gene: 10. The CDR3 sequence is 16 residues long. Per the germline V gene, CDR1 is MGHRA and CDR2 is YSYEKL. CDR3 DNA sequence: TGCGCCAGCAGCCTGGGTGCGGCTAGCGGGAGAAATGAGCAGTTCTTC. It translates to CASSLGAASGRNEQFF.

With respect to this clonotype: The junction shows a germline mismatch at one end, possibly a read error. The gene calls are TRBV5-6 and TRBJ1-1; TRBD1 matches at 11 bases. CDR1 is SGHDT, CDR2 YYEEEE, per germline. The CDR3 is 14 amino acids. CDR3 protein: CASRLDRGRTEAFF. DNA for the CDR3: TGTGCCAGCAGATTGGACAGGGGGCGTACTGAAGCTTTCTTT.